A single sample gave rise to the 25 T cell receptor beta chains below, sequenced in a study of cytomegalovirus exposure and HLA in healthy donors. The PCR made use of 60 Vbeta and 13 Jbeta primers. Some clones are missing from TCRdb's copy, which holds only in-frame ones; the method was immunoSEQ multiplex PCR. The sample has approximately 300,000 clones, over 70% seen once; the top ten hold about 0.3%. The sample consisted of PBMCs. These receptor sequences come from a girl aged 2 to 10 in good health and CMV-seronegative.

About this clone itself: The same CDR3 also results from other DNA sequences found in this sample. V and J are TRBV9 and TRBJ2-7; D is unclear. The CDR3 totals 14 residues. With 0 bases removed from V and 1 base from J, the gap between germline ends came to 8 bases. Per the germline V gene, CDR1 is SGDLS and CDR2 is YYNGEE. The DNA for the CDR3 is TGTGCCAGCAGCGTAGACAGTGGGTCCTACGAGCAGTACTTC. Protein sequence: CASSVDSGSYEQYF.

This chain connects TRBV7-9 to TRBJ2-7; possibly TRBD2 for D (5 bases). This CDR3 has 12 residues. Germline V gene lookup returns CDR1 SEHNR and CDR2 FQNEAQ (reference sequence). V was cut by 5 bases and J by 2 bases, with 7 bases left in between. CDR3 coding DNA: TGTGCCAGCAGCCGAGGGACCTACGAGCAGTACTTC. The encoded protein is CASSRGTYEQYF.

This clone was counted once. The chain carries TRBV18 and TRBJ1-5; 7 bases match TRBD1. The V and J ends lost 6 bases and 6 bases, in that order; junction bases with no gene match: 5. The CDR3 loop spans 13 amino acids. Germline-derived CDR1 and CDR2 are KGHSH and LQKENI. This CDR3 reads CASSKEGAQPQHF. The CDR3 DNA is TGTGCCAGCTCGAAAGAGGGGGCTCAGCCCCAGCATTTT.

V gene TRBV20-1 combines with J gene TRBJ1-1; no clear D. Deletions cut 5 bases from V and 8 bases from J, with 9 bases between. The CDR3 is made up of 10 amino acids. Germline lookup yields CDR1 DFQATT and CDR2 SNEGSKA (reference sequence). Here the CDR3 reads CSAGSLEAFF. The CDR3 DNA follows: TGCAGTGCTGGGAGTCTGGAAGCTTTCTTT.

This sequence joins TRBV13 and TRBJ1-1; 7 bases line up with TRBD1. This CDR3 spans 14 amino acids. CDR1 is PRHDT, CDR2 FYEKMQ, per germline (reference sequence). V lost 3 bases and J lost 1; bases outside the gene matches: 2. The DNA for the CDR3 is TGTGCCAGCAGCTTGGGACAGACGAACACTGAAGCTTTCTTT. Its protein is CASSLGQTNTEAFF.

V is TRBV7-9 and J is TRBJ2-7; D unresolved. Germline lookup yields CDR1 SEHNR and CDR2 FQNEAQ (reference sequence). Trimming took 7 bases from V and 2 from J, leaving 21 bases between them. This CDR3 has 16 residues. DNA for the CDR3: TGTGCCAGCACCCCCCCTGAGGCGGAGAATCCCTACGAGCAGTACTTC. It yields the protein CASTPPEAENPYEQYF.

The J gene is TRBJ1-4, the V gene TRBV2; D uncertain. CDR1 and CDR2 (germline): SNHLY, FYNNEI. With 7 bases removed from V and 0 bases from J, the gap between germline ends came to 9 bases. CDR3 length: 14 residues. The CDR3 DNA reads TGTGCCAGCACATTAAGCTCAACTAATGAAAAACTGTTTTTT. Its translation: CASTLSSTNEKLFF.

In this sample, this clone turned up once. The CDR3 DNA sequence: TGTGCCAGCAGCGTAGGTGGGGCAGGGTGGAACACTGAAGCTTTCTTT. Amino acid sequence: CASSVGGAGWNTEAFF. The chain is built from TRBV9 and TRBJ1-1; TRBD1 is a possible D gene (5 bases). V was cut by 0 bases and J by 1 base, with 13 bases left in between. Germline V lookup: CDR1 SGDLS, CDR2 YYNGEE. The CDR3 runs to 16 residues.

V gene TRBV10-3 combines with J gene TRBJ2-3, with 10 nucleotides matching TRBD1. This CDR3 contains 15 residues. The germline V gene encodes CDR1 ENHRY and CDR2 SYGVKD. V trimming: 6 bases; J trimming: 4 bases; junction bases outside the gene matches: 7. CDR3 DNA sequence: TGTGCCATCAGGAGGGGACAGGGGACCGCAGATACGCAGTATTTT. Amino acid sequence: CAIRRGQGTADTQYF.

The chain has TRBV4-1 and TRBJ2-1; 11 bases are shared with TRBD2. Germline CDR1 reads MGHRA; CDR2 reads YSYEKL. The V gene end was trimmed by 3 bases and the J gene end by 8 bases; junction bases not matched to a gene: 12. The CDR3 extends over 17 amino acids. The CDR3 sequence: CASSQVAGGPSAHEQFF. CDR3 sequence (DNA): TGCGCCAGCAGCCAGGTAGCGGGAGGGCCCTCGGCCCATGAGCAGTTCTTC.

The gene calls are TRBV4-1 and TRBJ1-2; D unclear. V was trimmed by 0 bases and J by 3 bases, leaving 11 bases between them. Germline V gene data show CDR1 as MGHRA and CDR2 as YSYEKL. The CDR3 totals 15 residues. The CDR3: CASSQEFSTDYGYTF. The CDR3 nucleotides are TGCGCCAGCAGCCAAGAGTTTTCTACCGACTATGGCTACACCTTC.

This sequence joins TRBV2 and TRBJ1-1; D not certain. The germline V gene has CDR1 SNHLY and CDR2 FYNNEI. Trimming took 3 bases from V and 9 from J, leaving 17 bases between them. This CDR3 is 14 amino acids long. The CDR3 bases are TGTGCCAGCAGTGAGCTAGGCCGGCCATTCCAAGCTTTCTTT. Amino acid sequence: CASSELGRPFQAFF.

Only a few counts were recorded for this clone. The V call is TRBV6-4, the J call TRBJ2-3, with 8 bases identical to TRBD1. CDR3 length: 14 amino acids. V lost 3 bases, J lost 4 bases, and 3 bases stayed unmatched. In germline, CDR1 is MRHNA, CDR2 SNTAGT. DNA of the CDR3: TGTGCCAGCAGTGAGACAGGGGAAGCAGATACGCAGTATTTT. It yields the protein CASSETGEADTQYF.

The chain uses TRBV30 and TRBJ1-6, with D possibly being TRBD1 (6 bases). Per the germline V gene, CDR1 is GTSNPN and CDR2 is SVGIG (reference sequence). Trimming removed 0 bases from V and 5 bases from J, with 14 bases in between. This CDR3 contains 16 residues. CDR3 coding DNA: TGTGCCTGGAGTGTACCAGGGGTCCTGAATAATTCACCCCTCCACTTT. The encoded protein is CAWSVPGVLNNSPLHF.

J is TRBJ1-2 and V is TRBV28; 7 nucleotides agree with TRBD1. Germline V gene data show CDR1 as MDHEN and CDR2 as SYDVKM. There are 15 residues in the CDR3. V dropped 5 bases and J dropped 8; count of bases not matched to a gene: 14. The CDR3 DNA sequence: TGTGCCAGCAGTGCACAGGGGAGGATACTGTGGGGCTACACCTTC. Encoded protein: CASSAQGRILWGYTF.

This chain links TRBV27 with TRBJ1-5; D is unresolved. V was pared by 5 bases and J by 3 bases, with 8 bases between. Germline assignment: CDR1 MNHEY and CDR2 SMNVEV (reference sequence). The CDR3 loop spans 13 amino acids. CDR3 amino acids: CASSNSHNQPQHF. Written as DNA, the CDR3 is TGTGCCAGCAGTAACAGTCACAATCAGCCCCAGCATTTT.

The CDR3 nucleotides are TGTGCCAGCAGCTTATGGGGCCGAGAGACCCAGTACTTC. Its protein product is CASSLWGRETQYF. The rearrangement uses TRBV11-2 and TRBJ2-5; possible D gene TRBD1, 5 bases. Deletions cut 2 bases from V and 4 bases from J, with 8 bases between. Germline-derived CDR1 and CDR2 are SGHAT and FQNNGV. The CDR3 consists of 13 residues. Drawing the rest from reference TRBV11-2 and TRBJ2-5, the complete variable domain is EAGVAQSPRYKIIEKRQSVAFWCNPISGHATLYWYQQILGQGPKLLIQFQNNGVVDDSQLPKDRFSAERLKGVDSTLKIQPAKLEDSAVYLCASSLWGRETQYFGPGTRLLVL.

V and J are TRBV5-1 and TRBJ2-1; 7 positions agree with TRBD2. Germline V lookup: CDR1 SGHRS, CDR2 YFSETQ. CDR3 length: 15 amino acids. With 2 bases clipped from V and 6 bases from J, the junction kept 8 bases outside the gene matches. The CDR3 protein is CASSFRTSIGNEQFF. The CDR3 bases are TGCGCCAGCAGCTTTCGGACTAGTATCGGCAATGAGCAGTTCTTC.

CDR3 protein: CASGGPPSSYEQYF. The CDR3 DNA reads TGTGCCAGCGGGGGCCCGCCGAGCTCCTACGAGCAGTACTTC. V and J are TRBV27 and TRBJ2-7, with a tentative D call TRBD1 (6 bases). Trimming stripped 8 bases from V and 0 bases from J, with 14 bases between. Germline values: CDR1 MNHEY, CDR2 SMNVEV (reference sequence). This CDR3 has 14 amino acids.

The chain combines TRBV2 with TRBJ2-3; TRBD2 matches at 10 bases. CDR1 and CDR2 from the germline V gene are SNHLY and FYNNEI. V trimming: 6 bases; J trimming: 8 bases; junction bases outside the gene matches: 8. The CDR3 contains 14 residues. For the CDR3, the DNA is TGTGCCAGCAGAGATAGCGGGGGGCCAGGTACGCAGTATTTT. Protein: CASRDSGGPGTQYF.

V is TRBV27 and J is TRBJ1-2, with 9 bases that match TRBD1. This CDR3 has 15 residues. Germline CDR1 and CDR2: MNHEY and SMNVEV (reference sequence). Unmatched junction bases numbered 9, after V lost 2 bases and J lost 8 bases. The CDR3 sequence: CASSLKGTGNEGYTF. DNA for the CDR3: TGTGCCAGCAGTTTAAAGGGGACAGGGAACGAGGGCTACACCTTC.

The CDR3 DNA sequence: TGTGCCAGCAGGCTAAGGGGCTCCTACGAGCAGTACTTC. The encoded protein is CASRLRGSYEQYF. The chain joins TRBV6-1 to TRBJ2-7; TRBD1 might be the D (5 bases). Germline CDR1 MNHNS, CDR2 SASEGT. The CDR3 length is 13 residues. Between the trimmed V and J ends, which lost 6 bases and 0 bases, there was a span of 9 bases.

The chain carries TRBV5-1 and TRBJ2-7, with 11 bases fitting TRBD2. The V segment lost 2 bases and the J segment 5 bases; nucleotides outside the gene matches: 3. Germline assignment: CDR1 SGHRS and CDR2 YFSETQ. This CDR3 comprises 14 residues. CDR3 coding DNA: TGCGCCAGCAGCTTACTAGCGGGAGAGAACGAGCAGTACTTC. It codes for CASSLLAGENEQYF. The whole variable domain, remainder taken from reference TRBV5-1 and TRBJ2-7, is KAGVTQTPRYLIKTRGQQVTLSCSPISGHRSVSWYQQTPGQGLQFLFEYFSETQRNKGNFPGRFSGRQFSNSRSEMNVSTLELGDSALYLCASSLLAGENEQYFGPGTRLTVT.

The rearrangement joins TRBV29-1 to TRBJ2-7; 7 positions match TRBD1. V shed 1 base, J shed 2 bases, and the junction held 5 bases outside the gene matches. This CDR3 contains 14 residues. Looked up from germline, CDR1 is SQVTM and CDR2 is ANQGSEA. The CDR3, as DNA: TGCAGCGTTGAAGTGGTTGGGACAGCCTACGAGCAGTACTTC. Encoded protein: CSVEVVGTAYEQYF.

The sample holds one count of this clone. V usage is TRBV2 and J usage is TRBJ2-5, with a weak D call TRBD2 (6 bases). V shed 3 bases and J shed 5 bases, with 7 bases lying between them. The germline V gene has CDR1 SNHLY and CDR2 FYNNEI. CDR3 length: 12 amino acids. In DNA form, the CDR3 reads TGTGCCAGCAGTGACGGAGGGGAGACCCAGTACTTC. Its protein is CASSDGGETQYF. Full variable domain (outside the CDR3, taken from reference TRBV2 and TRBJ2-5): EPEVTQTPSHQVTQMGQEVILRCVPISNHLYFYWYRQILGQKVEFLVSFYNNEISEKSEIFDDQFSVERPDGSNFTLKIRSTKLEDSAMYFCASSDGGETQYFGPGTRLLVL.